This is a list of T cell receptor beta chains from one sample in a study of T-cell memory formation after mild COVID-19. Via MiXCR, TCRdb re-called the 5' RACE reads, giving one row per CDR3 protein. The table records a few hundred thousand distinct CDR3 sequences, 9.4% of them present only once. Sequences were obtained from PBMCs or a T cell subset sorted from them (not recorded which). These receptors all come from a man aged 18 to 30 who had mild COVID-19 (a few samples of this study predate the infection). Cell type and time point are not known. The CDR3 runs from the conserved cysteine through the conserved F or W. A D gene is named only where the DNA matches it firmly. The size field is filled for only some rows; it gives once, few, many or a size class.

D gene	V gene	J gene	clone size	CDR3 DNA	CDR3 protein
TRBD2	TRBV6-5	TRBJ2-5	many	TGTGCCAGCAAACTAGCGGGGGTTCAAGAGACCCAGTACTTC	CASKLAGVQETQYF
.	TRBV4-1	TRBJ1-1	.	TGCGCCAGCAGCCAAGATCTCGGGACGGGGAACACTGAAGCTTTCTTT	CASSQDLGTGNTEAFF
TRBD2	TRBV7-6	TRBJ2-5	many	TGTGCCAGCAGCTTAGCTGGACTAGCGGGGAATAGGGCCCAGTACTTC	CASSLAGLAGNRAQYF
TRBD2	TRBV3-1	TRBJ2-1	.	TGTGCCAGCAGCCAAGATCGGACTAGCGGGGGCAATGAGCAGTTCTTC	CASSQDRTSGGNEQFF
TRBD1	TRBV5-1	TRBJ1-1	many	TGCGCCAGCAGCTTGGACAGGGGGAACACTGAAGCTTTCTTT	CASSLDRGNTEAFF
.	TRBV20-1	TRBJ2-7	.	TGCAGTGCTAGAGATCCCAGGAGCTACGAGCAGTACTTC	CSARDPRSYEQYF
TRBD2	TRBV10-3	TRBJ2-7	.	TGTGCCATCAGTGATCCAGCGGGGGGGACTAGGGAGCAGTACTTC	CAISDPAGGTREQYF
TRBD2	TRBV12-3/TRBV12-4	TRBJ2-5	.	TGTGCCAGCATCAGCGGGAGGGCAGGGGAGACCCAGTACTTC	CASISGRAGETQYF
.	TRBV20-1	TRBJ2-7	.	TGCAGTGCAGCCCGCACAGGGGAGCAGTACTTC	CSAARTGEQYF
TRBD1	TRBV5-1	TRBJ1-4	few	TGCGCCAGCAGCTTCCAGACAGGGGAGAATGAAAAACTGTTTTTT	CASSFQTGENEKLFF
TRBD1	TRBV7-2	TRBJ1-1	few	TGTGCCAGCAGCTTCAACAGGGGGACCCCTGAAGCTTTCTTT	CASSFNRGTPEAFF
.	TRBV12-3/TRBV12-4	TRBJ2-5	many	TGTGCCAGCAGCACCGGGATCCAAGAGACCCAGTACTTC	CASSTGIQETQYF
.	TRBV7-8	TRBJ2-7	many	TGTGCCAGCAGCTTATCGACAGACTACGAGCAGTACTTC	CASSLSTDYEQYF
.	TRBV4-2	TRBJ2-1	few	TGTGCCAGCAGCCAAGATCTCTTTGGCACAGGCCAGAATGAGCAGTTCTTC	CASSQDLFGTGQNEQFF
.	TRBV6-1	TRBJ1-1	few	TGTGCCAGCAGGCTCCCGGACACCCTGAGGGTACGGTGGACTGAAGCTTTCTTT	CASRLPDTLRVRWTEAFF
TRBD1	TRBV20-1	TRBJ2-5	few	TGCAGTGCTAGAGGGGGGACAGGGTTAGAGACCCAGTACTTC	CSARGGTGLETQYF
.	TRBV5-1	TRBJ1-4	few	TGCGCCAGCAGCTTCGGGGGGGAACGGGAAAAACTGTTTTTT	CASSFGGEREKLFF
TRBD1	TRBV5-5	TRBJ2-7	many	TGTGCCAGCAGCCGGGACAGGCTTTACGAGCAGTACTTC	CASSRDRLYEQYF
.	TRBV5-6	TRBJ2-3	few	TGTGCCAGCAGCTTTGGTGGTAACACAGATACGCAGTATTTT	CASSFGGNTDTQYF
.	TRBV20-1	TRBJ1-2	few	TGCAGTGCTAGAGGGACTGCCTATGGCTACACCTTC	CSARGTAYGYTF
TRBD2	TRBV5-1	TRBJ2-1	few	TGCGCCAGCAGCTTGGTGGCTAGCGGGGGATCCTACAATGAGCAGTTCTTC	CASSLVASGGSYNEQFF
TRBD2	TRBV5-1	TRBJ2-2	few	TGCGCCAGCAGCCGGACTAGCGGGGGACCAAACACCGGGGAGCTGTTTTTT	CASSRTSGGPNTGELFF
.	TRBV5-4	TRBJ2-2	.	TGTGCCAGCAGCCGCGGGGCTCTTCAGGCCACCGGGGAGCTGTTTTTT	CASSRGALQATGELFF
TRBD1	TRBV5-1	TRBJ2-3	.	TGCGCCAGCAGCCTCGGGGGACAGGGCAAAGATACGCAGTATTTT	CASSLGGQGKDTQYF
.	TRBV4-3	TRBJ2-1	few	TGCGCCAGCAGCCAAGTAAACGGACTTGACAATGAGCAGTTCTTC	CASSQVNGLDNEQFF
.	TRBV11-2	TRBJ2-3	.	TGTGCCAGCAGCCCCGTTACGGGTCATGCAGATACGCAGTATTTT	CASSPVTGHADTQYF
.	TRBV7-9	TRBJ2-7	many	TGTGCCAGCAGCGCCCGTAGCTCCTACGAGCAGTACTTC	CASSARSSYEQYF
.	TRBV20-1	TRBJ1-4	.	TGCAGTGCTAGAGACCCTAAGGTTGGGGGTGAAAAACTGTTTTTT	CSARDPKVGGEKLFF
TRBD2	TRBV5-1	TRBJ2-5	few	TGCGCCAGTACTAGCGGGGGGGAAGAGACCCAGTACTTC	CASTSGGEETQYF
.	TRBV9	TRBJ2-1	few	TGTGCCAGCAGCGTAGCAATGGTAGCGGTCGGTGAGCAGTTCTTC	CASSVAMVAVGEQFF
TRBD1	TRBV20-1	TRBJ2-5	.	TGCAGTGCTAGGAGACAGGGAGTTCTAGAGACCCAGTACTTC	CSARRQGVLETQYF
.	TRBV5-6	TRBJ2-7	.	TGTGCCAGCAGCTTGGACAGGACGGCGAAGCAGTACTTC	CASSLDRTAKQYF
.	TRBV7-2	TRBJ1-1	few	TGTGCCAGCAGCTTTGGCCCGGGGCTGACTGAAGCTTTCTTT	CASSFGPGLTEAFF
.	TRBV5-5	TRBJ1-5	.	TGTGCCAGCAGCTTAGAGTCAGGTTCCTATCAGCCCCAGCATTTT	CASSLESGSYQPQHF
.	TRBV29-1	TRBJ1-1	.	TGCAGCGTTGAATGGGAAACTGAAGCTTTCTTT	CSVEWETEAFF
.	TRBV7-3	TRBJ2-3	.	TGTGCCAGCAGCATCCAGGGATTAGATACGCAGTATTTT	CASSIQGLDTQYF
.	TRBV7-2	TRBJ2-1	few	TGTGCCAGCAGCTCCCAGCCCCTAGGGGGGGCCTACAATGAGCAGTTCTTC	CASSSQPLGGAYNEQFF
.	TRBV5-5	TRBJ2-2	.	TGTGCCAGCAGCCCACAGAACTCGAGCCCCGGGGAGCTGTTTTTT	CASSPQNSSPGELFF
.	TRBV12-3/TRBV12-4	TRBJ2-1	few	TGTGCCAGCAGGGGGCCCGGCAATGAGCAGTTCTTC	CASRGPGNEQFF
.	TRBV5-1	TRBJ2-2	.	TGCGCCAAAACCGGGGAGCTGTTTTTT	CAKTGELFF
.	TRBV28	TRBJ1-2	.	TGTGCCAGCAGTTTAGGGGCCTTAAACTATGGCTACACCTTC	CASSLGALNYGYTF
TRBD1	TRBV27	TRBJ1-2	.	TGTGCCAGCAGATTGACAGGGTTTTACTATGGCTACACCTTC	CASRLTGFYYGYTF
TRBD1	TRBV12-3/TRBV12-4	TRBJ2-1	many	TGTGCCAGCATTCCTAGGCCGGGACAGCCCTACAATGAGCAGTTCTTC	CASIPRPGQPYNEQFF
TRBD2	TRBV20-1	TRBJ2-3	.	TGCAGTGCTACGAGCGGGGGCACAGATACGCAGTATTTT	CSATSGGTDTQYF
TRBD2	TRBV3-1	TRBJ2-5	few	TGTGCCAGCAGCCCGACTGGACTAGCGGGGGGAGAGACCCAGTACTTC	CASSPTGLAGGETQYF
TRBD1	TRBV5-5	TRBJ1-4	few	TGTGCCAGCAGCTTCGGGACAGGAGATAATGAAAAACTGTTTTTT	CASSFGTGDNEKLFF
.	TRBV11-2	TRBJ2-3	few	TGTGCCAGCAGGTGGGGGAGCGACTATGGCACAGATACGCAGTATTTT	CASRWGSDYGTDTQYF
.	TRBV29-1	TRBJ2-1	.	TGCAGCGCTCGGTTCGTCTCAAGCCGGGGAGTTTACAATGAGCAGTTCTTC	CSARFVSSRGVYNEQFF